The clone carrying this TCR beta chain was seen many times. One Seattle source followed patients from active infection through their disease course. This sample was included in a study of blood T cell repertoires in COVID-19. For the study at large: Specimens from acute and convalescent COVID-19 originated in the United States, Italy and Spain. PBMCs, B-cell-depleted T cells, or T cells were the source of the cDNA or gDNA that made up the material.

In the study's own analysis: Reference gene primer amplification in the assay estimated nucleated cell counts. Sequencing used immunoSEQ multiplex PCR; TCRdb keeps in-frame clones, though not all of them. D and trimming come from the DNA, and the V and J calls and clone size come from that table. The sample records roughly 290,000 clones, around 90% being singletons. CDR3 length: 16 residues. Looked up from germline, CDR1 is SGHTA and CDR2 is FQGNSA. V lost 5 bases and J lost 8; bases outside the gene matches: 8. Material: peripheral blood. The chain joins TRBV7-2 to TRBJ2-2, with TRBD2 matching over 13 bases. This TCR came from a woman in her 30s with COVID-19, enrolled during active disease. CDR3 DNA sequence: TGTGCCAGCAGCCAACGACTAGCGGGAGGTTCGGGGGAGCTGTTTTTT. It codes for CASSQRLAGGSGELFF.